Sequencing of this TCR beta chain was carried out in a study of glioma-infiltrating T cells. Study at large: Low-grade gliomas were grade II; glioblastomas were grade IV at initial diagnosis. The study, taken as a whole, reports: Above-expected tissue-blood divergence occurred in all gliomas, most in low-grade ones.

There are a few counts of this clonotype. The antigen is not known. Germline values: CDR1 SNHLY, CDR2 FYNNEI. The CDR3 has 14 amino acids. V was clipped by 4 bases and J by 1 base, with 10 bases between them. The iRepertoire nested amplicon-rescue multiplex PCR amplified TCR alpha and beta CDR3s from RNA. TCRdb re-called the multiplex PCR reads through MiXCR, storing one row per CDR3 protein. The table has about 380,000 distinct CDR3 sequences, roughly two fifths seen once; the top ten hold 12%. V is TRBV2 and J is TRBJ1-1; D unclear. The TCR originated in a human donor with low-grade glioma or glioblastoma, undergoing nonglioma brain surgery, or in good health (not recorded which). The sample taken for sequencing was glioma tissue, nonneoplastic brain tissue, or PBMCs (not recorded which). In DNA form, the CDR3 reads TGTGCCAGCAGTGTGATCTCCGGGAACACTGAAGCTTTCTTT. Translation gives CASSVISGNTEAFF.